This T cell receptor (beta chain) was documented in a study of blood T cell repertoires in COVID-19. Study in general: Both acute and convalescent COVID-19 samples were obtained from the United States, Italy and Spain. Sources were T cells, B-cell-depleted T cells, or PBMCs; the material itself was cDNA or gDNA.

This clone was found a few times. Trimming stripped 5 bases from V and 4 bases from J, with 11 bases between. The germline V gene encodes CDR1 MDHEN and CDR2 SYDVKM. The CDR3 covers 13 residues. As handled by the study authors: Estimates of nucleated cell counts were drawn from the amplification of reference gene primers. TCRdb keeps only in-frame clones here, not all; method: immunoSEQ multiplex PCR. The V and J calls and clone size are taken from that table; D and trimming were inferred from the DNA. The top ten hold about an eighth of the sample, which has 88,000 or so clones, roughly 80% seen once.

The sequencing sample was made of peripheral blood. This sequence was found in a human donor in a cohort sampled during active COVID-19. The chain is built from TRBV28 and TRBJ1-1; D uncertain. The CDR3 nucleotides read TGTGCCAGCAGTGAGACTAGCTTCACTGAAGCTTTCTTT. Encoded protein: CASSETSFTEAFF.